This TCR beta chain appears in the sequencing data of a study of blood T cell repertoires in COVID-19 (dated by TCRdb to 2020 to 2022). General notes on the study: Samples covering the acute and convalescent phases of COVID-19 were provided by collaborators in the United States, Italy and Spain. HLA class I and class II types, where available, came from metadata supplied by the sample provider rather than from assay-based typing. The material from the prospective study consisted of cDNA or gDNA derived from T cells, B-cell-depleted T cells, or PBMCs. Deeply sampled blood TCRbeta repertoires from subjects exposed to, actively infected with, or recovered from COVID-19 were included in the dataset. Nearly every sample came with metadata listing a de-identified subject ID, COVID-19 status, age in years and sex. The repertoires were released in a freely available public database meant as a resource for research on the immune response to SARS-CoV-2. The samples were drawn from the first 160 participants of the ongoing ImmuneRACE study and from about 1,200 subjects provided by 6 global collaborators.

Whole blood was collected in K2EDTA tubes by collaborating institutions according to the institutions' own protocols. For TCRbeta analysis, collaborator samples were shipped as frozen whole blood, as isolated PBMCs, or as DNA extracted from either sample type. Inclusive of the bounding cysteine and phenylalanine, the CDR3 is 13 residues long. CDR3 DNA is the only sequence kept; it has 39 bases, read in frame from the first base. V is clipped by 6 bases and J by 5 bases, and the sequence between their germline boundaries is 10 bases long. The germline V gene (reference sequence) sets CDR1 to MNHEY and CDR2 to SMNVEV. Points the paper makes about the study in general: The quantity of clinical and demographic metadata differed by source and by participant and was supplied without curation.

TCRbeta CDR3 regions were amplified from genomic DNA by means of the immunoSEQ Assay, a bias-controlled multiplex PCR. The original methods were these. The number of nucleated cells in each sample was estimated from the amplification of reference gene primers within the assay. Sequence reads were collapsed and filtered to measure the absolute abundance of every unique TCRbeta CDR3 rearrangement. For each sample, productive Simpson clonality was calculated as the square root of Simpson's diversity index across productive rearrangements. In its TCRdb copy, this immuneACCESS table keeps in-frame sequences only and misses some clones. Where compared with another copy, unresolved V genes explain less than half of these, and the others have no known cause. For V, J and clone size, that table is used; D and trimming come from the DNA. For this sample the table gives roughly 150,000 clones, of which approximately 82% were detected only once. About 6.8% of the sample is in the top ten clones.

A note on this clone: The antigen it binds to is not known. Base qualities were left out, and no much larger clone turns up one base away.

The rearrangement joined TRBV27 to TRBJ1-4; the D gene assignment is ambiguous. Sequenced sample: peripheral blood. The sequence derives from a woman aged 45-59 years in a cohort sampled during active or convalescent COVID-19. The bases read TGTGCCAGCAGGAGCGGGCAAAATGAAAAACTGTTTTTT. The encoded protein is CASRSGQNEKLFF.